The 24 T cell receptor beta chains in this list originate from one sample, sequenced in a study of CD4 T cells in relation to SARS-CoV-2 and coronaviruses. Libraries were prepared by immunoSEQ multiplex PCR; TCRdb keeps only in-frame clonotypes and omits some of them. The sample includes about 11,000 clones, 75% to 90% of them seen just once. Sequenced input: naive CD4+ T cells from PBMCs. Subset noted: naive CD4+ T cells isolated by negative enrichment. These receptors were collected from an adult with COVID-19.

The chain's CDR3 is CASSQEPAGGLNEQFF. CDR3 bases: TGCGCCAGCAGCCAAGAACCAGCGGGGGGGCTTAATGAGCAGTTCTTC. The chain is built from TRBV4-1 and TRBJ2-1; 10 bases are a match to TRBD2. Germline V gene data show CDR1 as MGHRA and CDR2 as YSYEKL. J lost 7 bases, V lost 0 bases, and 6 bases had no gene match. The CDR3 has 16 residues.

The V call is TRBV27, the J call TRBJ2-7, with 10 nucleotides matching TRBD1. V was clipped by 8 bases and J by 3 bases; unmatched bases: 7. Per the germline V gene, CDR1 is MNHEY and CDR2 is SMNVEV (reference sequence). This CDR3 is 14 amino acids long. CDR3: CASGAGQGGYEQYF. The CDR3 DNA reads TGTGCCAGCGGCGCAGGACAGGGGGGCTACGAGCAGTACTTC.

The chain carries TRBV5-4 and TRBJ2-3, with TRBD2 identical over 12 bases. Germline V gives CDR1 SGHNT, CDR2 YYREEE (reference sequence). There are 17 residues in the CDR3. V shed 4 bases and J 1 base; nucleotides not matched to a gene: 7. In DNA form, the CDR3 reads TGTGCCAGCAGCCCCGCCAGACTAGCGGGGGGCACAGATACGCAGTATTTT. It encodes CASSPARLAGGTDTQYF.

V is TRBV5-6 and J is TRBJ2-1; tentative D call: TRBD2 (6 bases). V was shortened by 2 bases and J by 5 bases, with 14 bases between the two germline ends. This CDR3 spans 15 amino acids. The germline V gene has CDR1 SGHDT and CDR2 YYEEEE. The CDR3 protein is CASSLKGLDHNEQFF. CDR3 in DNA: TGTGCCAGCAGCTTAAAGGGACTGGACCACAATGAGCAGTTCTTC.

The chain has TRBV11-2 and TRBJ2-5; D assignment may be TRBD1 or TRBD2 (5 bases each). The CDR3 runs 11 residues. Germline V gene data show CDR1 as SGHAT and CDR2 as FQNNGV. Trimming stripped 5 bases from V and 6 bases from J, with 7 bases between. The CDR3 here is CASSTGQTQYF. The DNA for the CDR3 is TGTGCCAGCAGCACGGGGCAGACCCAGTACTTC.

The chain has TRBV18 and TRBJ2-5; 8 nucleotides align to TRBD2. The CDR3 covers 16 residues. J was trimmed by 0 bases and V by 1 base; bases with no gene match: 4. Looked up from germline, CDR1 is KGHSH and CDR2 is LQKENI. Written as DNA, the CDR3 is TGTGCCAGCTCACCACTCGGGGGGGGTTACCAAGAGACCCAGTACTTC. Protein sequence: CASSPLGGGYQETQYF. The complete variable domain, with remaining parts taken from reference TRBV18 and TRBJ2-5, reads NAGVMQNPRHLVRRRGQEARLRCSPMKGHSHVYWYRQLPEEGLKFMVYLQKENIIDESGMPKERFSAEFPKEGPSILRIQQVVRGDSAAYFCASSPLGGGYQETQYFGPGTRLLVL.

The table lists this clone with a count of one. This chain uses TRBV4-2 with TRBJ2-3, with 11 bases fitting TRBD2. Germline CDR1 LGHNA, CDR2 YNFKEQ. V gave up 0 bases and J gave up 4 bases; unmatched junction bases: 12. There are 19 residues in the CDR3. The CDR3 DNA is TGTGCCAGCAGCCAAGATTCCACGTTTGCTAGCGGGGGGCCAGATACGCAGTATTTT. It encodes CASSQDSTFASGGPDTQYF.

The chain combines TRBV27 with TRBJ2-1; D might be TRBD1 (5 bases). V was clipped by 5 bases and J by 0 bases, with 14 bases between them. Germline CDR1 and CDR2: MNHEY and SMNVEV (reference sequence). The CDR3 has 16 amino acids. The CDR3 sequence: CASSPDTRDSYNEQFF. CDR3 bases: TGTGCCAGCAGTCCTGACACCAGGGACTCCTACAATGAGCAGTTCTTC.

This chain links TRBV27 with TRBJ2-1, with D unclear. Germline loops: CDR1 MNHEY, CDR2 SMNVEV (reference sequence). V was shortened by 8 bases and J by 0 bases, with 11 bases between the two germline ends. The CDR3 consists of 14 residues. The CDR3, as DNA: TGTGCCAGCTCTGTCCCGGACTCCTACAATGAGCAGTTCTTC. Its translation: CASSVPDSYNEQFF.

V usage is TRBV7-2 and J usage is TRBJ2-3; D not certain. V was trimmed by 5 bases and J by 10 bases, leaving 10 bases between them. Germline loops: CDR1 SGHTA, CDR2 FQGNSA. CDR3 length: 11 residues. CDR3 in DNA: TGTGCCAGCAGCGTCCCTGGATCGCAGTATTTT. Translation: CASSVPGSQYF.

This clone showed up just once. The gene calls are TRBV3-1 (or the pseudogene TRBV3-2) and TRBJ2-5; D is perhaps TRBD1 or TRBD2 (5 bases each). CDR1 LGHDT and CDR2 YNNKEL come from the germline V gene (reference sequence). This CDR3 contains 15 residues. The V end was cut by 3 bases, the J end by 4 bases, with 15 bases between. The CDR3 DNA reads TGTGCCAGCAGCCAGAGATCGAGGGGTTCAGAGACCCAGTACTTC. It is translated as CASSQRSRGSETQYF.

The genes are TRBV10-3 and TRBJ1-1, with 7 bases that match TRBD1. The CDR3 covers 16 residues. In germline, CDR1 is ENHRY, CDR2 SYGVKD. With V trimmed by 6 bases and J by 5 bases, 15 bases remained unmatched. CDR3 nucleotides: TGTGCCATCAGCCCCACAGGGGAGGGAGGTTTTACTGAAGCTTTCTTT. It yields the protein CAISPTGEGGFTEAFF.

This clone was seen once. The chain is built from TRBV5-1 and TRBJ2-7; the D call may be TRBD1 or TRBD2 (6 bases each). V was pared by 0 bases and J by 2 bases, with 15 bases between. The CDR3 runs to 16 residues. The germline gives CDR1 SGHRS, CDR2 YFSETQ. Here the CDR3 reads CASSLEGGPNTYEQYF. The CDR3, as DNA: TGCGCCAGCAGCTTGGAGGGGGGCCCGAACACCTACGAGCAGTACTTC.

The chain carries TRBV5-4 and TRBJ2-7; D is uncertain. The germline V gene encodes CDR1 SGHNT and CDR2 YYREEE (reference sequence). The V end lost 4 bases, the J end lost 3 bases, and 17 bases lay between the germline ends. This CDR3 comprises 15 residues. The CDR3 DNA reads TGTGCCAGCAGCCCCCCCAATCCCGTAAGCTACGAGCAGTACTTC. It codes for CASSPPNPVSYEQYF.

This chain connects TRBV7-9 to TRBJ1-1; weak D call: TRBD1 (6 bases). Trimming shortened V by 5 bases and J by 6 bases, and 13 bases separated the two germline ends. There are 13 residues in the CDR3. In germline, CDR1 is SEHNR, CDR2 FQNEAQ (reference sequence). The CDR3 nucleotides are TGTGCCAGCAGCCGACTGGACAGCCCTGAAGCTTTCTTT. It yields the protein CASSRLDSPEAFF.

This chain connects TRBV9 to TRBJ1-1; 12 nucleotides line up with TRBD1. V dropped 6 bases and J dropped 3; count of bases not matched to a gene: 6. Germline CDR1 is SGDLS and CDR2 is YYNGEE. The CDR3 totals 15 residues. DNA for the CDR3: TGTGCCAGCAACCGGGACAGGGGGCTTGACACTGAAGCTTTCTTT. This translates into CASNRDRGLDTEAFF.

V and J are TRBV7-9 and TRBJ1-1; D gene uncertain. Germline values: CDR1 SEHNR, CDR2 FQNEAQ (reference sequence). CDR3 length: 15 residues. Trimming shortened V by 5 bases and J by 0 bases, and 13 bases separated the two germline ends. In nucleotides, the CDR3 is TGTGCCAGCAGCCAGAGGGTGAACATGAACACTGAAGCTTTCTTT. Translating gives CASSQRVNMNTEAFF.

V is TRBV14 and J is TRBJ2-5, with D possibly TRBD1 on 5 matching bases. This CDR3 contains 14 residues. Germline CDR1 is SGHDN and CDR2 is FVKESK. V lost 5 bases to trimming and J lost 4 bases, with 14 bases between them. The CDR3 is CASSERHQGETQYF. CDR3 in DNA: TGTGCCAGCAGCGAACGACACCAGGGAGAGACCCAGTACTTC. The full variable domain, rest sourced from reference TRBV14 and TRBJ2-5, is EAGVTQFPSHSVIEKGQTVTLRCDPISGHDNLYWYRRVMGKEIKFLLHFVKESKQDESGMPNNRFLAERTGGTYSTLKVQPAELEDSGVYFCASSERHQGETQYFGPGTRLLVL.

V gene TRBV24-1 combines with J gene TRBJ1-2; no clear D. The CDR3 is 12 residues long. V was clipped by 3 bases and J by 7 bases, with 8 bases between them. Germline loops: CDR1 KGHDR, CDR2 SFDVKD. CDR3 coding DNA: TGTGCCACCAGTGATCCGGGTCTTGGCTACACCTTC. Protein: CATSDPGLGYTF.

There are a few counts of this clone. DNA of the CDR3: TGTGCCAGCAGCTTCCAGGGAAACACCATATATTTT. It specifies CASSFQGNTIYF. The J gene is TRBJ1-3, the V gene TRBV11-2; D is undetermined. Germline CDR1 is SGHAT and CDR2 is FQNNGV. V was trimmed by 3 bases and J by 4 bases, leaving 4 bases between them. The CDR3 totals 12 residues. The full variable domain, with the rest looked up from reference TRBV11-2 and TRBJ1-3, is EAGVAQSPRYKIIEKRQSVAFWCNPISGHATLYWYQQILGQGPKLLIQFQNNGVVDDSQLPKDRFSAERLKGVDSTLKIQPAKLEDSAVYLCASSFQGNTIYFGEGSWLTVV.

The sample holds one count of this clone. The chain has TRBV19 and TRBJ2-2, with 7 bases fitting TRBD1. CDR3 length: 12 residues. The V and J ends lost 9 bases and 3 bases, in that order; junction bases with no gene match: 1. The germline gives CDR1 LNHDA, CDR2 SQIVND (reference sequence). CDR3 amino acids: CASGTDTGELFF. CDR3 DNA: TGTGCCAGCGGGACAGACACCGGGGAGCTGTTTTTT.

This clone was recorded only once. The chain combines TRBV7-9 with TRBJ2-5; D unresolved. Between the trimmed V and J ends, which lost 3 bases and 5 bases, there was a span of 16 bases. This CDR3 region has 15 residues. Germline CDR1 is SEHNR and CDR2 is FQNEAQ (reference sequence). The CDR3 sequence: CASSLPGGARETQYF. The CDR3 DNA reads TGTGCCAGCAGCTTGCCGGGCGGAGCGCGGGAGACCCAGTACTTC. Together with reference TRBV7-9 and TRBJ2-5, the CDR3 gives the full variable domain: DTGVSQNPRHKITKRGQNVTFRCDPISEHNRLYWYRQTLGQGPEFLTYFQNEAQLEKSRLLSDRFSAERPKGSFSTLEIQRTEQGDSAMYLCASSLPGGARETQYFGPGTRLLVL.

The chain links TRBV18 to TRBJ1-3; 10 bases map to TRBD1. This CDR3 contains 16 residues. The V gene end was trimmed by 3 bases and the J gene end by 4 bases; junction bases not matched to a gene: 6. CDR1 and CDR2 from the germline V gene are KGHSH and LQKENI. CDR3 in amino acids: CASSPLDRGPGNTIYF. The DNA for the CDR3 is TGTGCCAGCTCACCCCTCGACAGGGGGCCCGGAAACACCATATATTTT.

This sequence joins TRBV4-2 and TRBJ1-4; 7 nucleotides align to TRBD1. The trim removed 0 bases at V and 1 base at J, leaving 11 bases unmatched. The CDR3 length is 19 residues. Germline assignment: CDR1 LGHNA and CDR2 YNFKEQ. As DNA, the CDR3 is TGTGCCAGCAGCCAAGAAGGGGCAGGGGGTTTAGGAACTAATGAAAAACTGTTTTTT. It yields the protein CASSQEGAGGLGTNEKLFF.